This T cell receptor (beta chain) emerged from a study of blood T cell repertoires in COVID-19. The wider study: PBMCs, B-cell-depleted T cells, or T cells were the source of the cDNA or gDNA that made up the material.

Per germline, CDR1 SGHVS and CDR2 FQNEAQ. The CDR3 is 15 amino acids. The germline V and J ends were trimmed by 5 bases and 6 bases, with 19 bases remaining between them. Original data processing: From reference gene primer amplification, estimates of nucleated cell counts were derived. Generated by immunoSEQ multiplex PCR, the TCRdb table keeps only in-frame clones and is missing some. V and J calls and clone size are copied from that table; D and trimming were computed from the DNA. The sample holds fewer than 150,000 clones, 90% seen once. Sequences were obtained from peripheral blood. The TCR was taken from a woman of 80 years or more with acute or convalescent COVID-19. The V and J genes are TRBV7-8 and TRBJ1-1, with TRBD1 as a possible D gene (6 bases). CDR3 protein: CASSALKGVGAEAFF. CDR3 coding DNA: TGTGCCAGCAGCGCTTTAAAGGGGGTCGGCGCTGAAGCTTTCTTT.